Below, one T cell receptor beta chain is given with its context. The CDR3 consists of 15 residues. Germline CDR1 GTSNPN, CDR2 SVGIG (reference sequence). V was shortened by 0 bases and J by 2 bases, with 11 bases between the two germline ends. This record comes from a study of T cell responses to AZD1222 COVID-19 vaccine. Libraries were prepared by immunoSEQ multiplex PCR; TCRdb keeps only in-frame clonotypes and omits some of them. The sample consists of tens of thousands of clones, about 78% of them appearing once. Sequencing used peripheral blood, obtained on day 0 of AZD1222 vaccination. This receptor was identified in an adult in good health. The rearrangement links TRBV30 to TRBJ1-5; D is unclear. Written as DNA, the CDR3 is TGTGCCTGGAGTGTCCAATCAGGAGGCAATCAGCCCCAGCATTTT. The encoded protein is CAWSVQSGGNQPQHF.